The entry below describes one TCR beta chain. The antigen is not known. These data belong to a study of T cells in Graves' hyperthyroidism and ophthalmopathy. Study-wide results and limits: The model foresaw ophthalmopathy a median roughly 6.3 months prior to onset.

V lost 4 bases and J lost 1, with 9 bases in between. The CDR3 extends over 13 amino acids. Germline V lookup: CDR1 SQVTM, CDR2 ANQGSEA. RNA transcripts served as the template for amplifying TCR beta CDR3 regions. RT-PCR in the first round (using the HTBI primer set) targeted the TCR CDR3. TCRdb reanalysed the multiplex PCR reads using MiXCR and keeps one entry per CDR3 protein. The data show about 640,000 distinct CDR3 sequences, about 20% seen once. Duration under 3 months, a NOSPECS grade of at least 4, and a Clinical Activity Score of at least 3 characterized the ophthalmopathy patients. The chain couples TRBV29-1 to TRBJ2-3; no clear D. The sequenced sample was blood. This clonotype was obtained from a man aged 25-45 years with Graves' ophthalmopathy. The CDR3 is CSVVLVGTDTQYF. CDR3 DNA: TGCAGCGTTGTACTGGTGGGCACAGATACGCAGTATTTT.